The sequence of this T cell receptor beta chain was determined in a study of OX40 agonist ivuxolimab in advanced cancers. With respect to the entire study: Ivuxolimab was a fully human IgG2 agonistic monoclonal antibody targeting the costimulatory receptor OX40 (CD134). Intravenous ivuxolimab was administered to patients every 2 weeks at six dose levels: 0.01, 0.1, 0.3, 1.5, 3 and 10 mg/kg. Of the approximately 50 dose-escalation patients, hepatocellular carcinoma was present in approximately 20, melanoma in around 15, renal cell carcinoma in 9 and head and neck cancer in 9. In the dose-escalation cohort, 82.7% of patients were male, and the mean age was about 55 years, with a range of roughly 20 to 80. Prior anti-PD-1, anti-PD-L1 or anti-CTLA-4 therapy was permitted, and approximately 41% of dose-escalation patients had received checkpoint inhibitors. Partial responses occurred in three dose-escalation patients: two with cutaneous melanoma and one with hepatocellular carcinoma. The point of sequencing TCRbeta in the periphery was to test whether ivuxolimab changed TCR sequence diversity and drove clonal T-cell expansion. The paper describes the monotherapy dose-escalation part (N ≈ 51 patients) of the phase I trial of ivuxolimab.

Cut back by 2 bases and 1 base, the V and J ends lie 10 bases apart. Taken from cysteine to phenylalanine, the CDR3 has 15 residues. The kept DNA is CDR3 alone, 45 bases in frame from the first base. CDR1 and CDR2 were assigned from the germline V gene as SGHTS and YDEGEE. To sequence the TCRbeta CDR3 region, genomic DNA was isolated from the sorted cells. TCRbeta CDR3 regions were sequenced using the immunoSEQ Assay. What TCRdb holds here is the immuneACCESS table cut down to in-frame rearrangements. Part of the clones is not present; checked against another copy, under half of the missing clones reflect an unresolved V gene, and the others are unexplained. Within this sample are 100,000 to 120,000 clones, with under 95% of them counted one time only. Over 0.6% of the sample is taken by the ten largest. Study-wide findings and limitations: After ivuxolimab, expanded clones were on average more numerous among CD8+ T cells than among CD4+ T cells. At doses of 0.1 to 3.0 mg/kg, clonal expansion of both CD4+ and CD8+ T cells in blood was seen between baseline and week 6. Partial responders in the 0.1-3.0 mg/kg groups had among the lowest normalized peripheral clonal expansion, especially among CD8+ T cells. Which antigens the clonally expanded peripheral T cells were specific for was not determined. Low levels of normalized T-cell clonal expansion were also shown by some nonresponding patients.

Patients with autoimmune disease history or receiving systemic immunosuppression were excluded from the trial. Peripheral blood for TCR sequencing was collected from all dose cohorts at baseline, on cycle 4 day 1, and on cycle 7 day 1. Samples came from an open-label, multicenter, first-in-human phase I dose-escalation trial of ivuxolimab. Adults with locally advanced or metastatic melanoma, renal cell carcinoma, hepatocellular carcinoma or head and neck squamous cell carcinoma were enrolled in the trial. CD4+ and CD8+ T cells were sorted separately from peripheral blood before TCR sequencing. On this clone itself: Its antigen has not been determined. One base away there is no much larger clone; base qualities are not given.

The clonotype was recovered from an adult with an advanced solid tumor such as melanoma, head and neck, liver or kidney cancer. The rearrangement joined TRBV5-8 to TRBJ1-5; no D gene call is confident. The sequences come from CD4+ or CD8+ T cells sorted from blood, collected in a trial of the OX40 agonist ivuxolimab. The CDR3 corresponds to CASSFLVRSNQPQHF. The DNA sequence reads TGTGCCAGCAGCTTCCTCGTCAGGAGCAATCAGCCCCAGCATTTT. Here the CDR3 is joined to the reference TRBV5-8 and TRBJ1-5 genes, and the full variable domain is: EAGVTQSPTHLIKTRGQQATLRCSPISGHTSVYWYQQALGLGLQFLLWYDEGEERNRGNFPPRFSGRQFPNYSSELNVNALELEDSALYLCASSFLVRSNQPQHFGDGTRLSIL.